The 11 T cell receptor beta chains reported below all come from one sample, sequenced in a study of T-cell memory formation after mild COVID-19. One entry per CDR3 protein, called by TCRdb with MiXCR from the 5' RACE reads. The sample lists 300,000 to 400,000 distinct CDR3 sequences; around 13% were seen once. The sample taken for sequencing was PBMCs or a T cell subset sorted from them (not recorded which). Every receptor here comes from a man younger than 35 who had mild COVID-19 (a few samples of this study predate the infection). Cell type and time point are not known.

This sequence joins TRBV23-1 and TRBJ2-7; D call uncertain. TRBV23-1 is labeled an ORF, and its function is uncertain. Trimming took off 3 bases at V and 3 bases at J, with 12 bases between the two ends. This CDR3 has 14 amino acids. The CDR3 DNA sequence: TGCGCCAGCAGTCAGCGCAGGTTAAACTACGAGCAGTACGTC. This codes for CASSQRRLNYEQYV.

This clonotype was counted a few times. V is TRBV10-3 and J is TRBJ2-5; 7 bases match TRBD1. Trimming took 2 bases from V and 5 from J; bases not matched to a gene: 5. Germline assignment: CDR1 ENHRY and CDR2 SYGVKD. The CDR3 consists of 14 residues. CDR3 amino acids: CAISEDRVRETQYF. CDR3 sequence (DNA): TGTGCCATCAGTGAGGACAGGGTCCGCGAGACCCAGTACTTC.

This clonotype was detected only a few times. This chain uses TRBV10-3 with TRBJ2-3; perhaps TRBD1 as D (6 bases). Trimming removed 6 bases at V and 3 bases at J, with 19 bases between. The CDR3 totals 16 residues. Germline V gene sequence: CDR1 ENHRY, CDR2 SYGVKD. The CDR3 spells CAISYRWGPPTDTQYF. The CDR3, as DNA: TGTGCCATCAGCTACAGGTGGGGGCCCCCAACAGATACGCAGTATTTT.

This clonotype has only a few counts. The chain recombines TRBV12-3 or TRBV12-4 with TRBJ2-3, with TRBD2 matching 13 bases. The CDR3 spans 14 residues. V shed 1 base, J shed 10 bases, and the junction held 2 bases outside the gene matches. CDR3: CASSLVLAGGPQYF. DNA for the CDR3: TGTGCCAGCAGTTTAGTACTAGCGGGGGGGCCGCAGTATTTT.

This clonotype was detected only a few times. The chain employs TRBV20-1 and TRBJ2-2; D call uncertain. The CDR3 extends over 15 amino acids. V lost 0 bases to trimming and J lost 1 base, with 9 bases between them. CDR1 DFQATT and CDR2 SNEGSKA come from the germline V gene (reference sequence). The CDR3 is CSAREVGWNTGELFF. The CDR3 DNA follows: TGCAGTGCTAGAGAAGTTGGATGGAACACCGGGGAGCTGTTTTTT.

This clonotype was counted only a few times. J is TRBJ1-1 and V is TRBV4-1; TRBD1 might be the D (6 bases). The CDR3 has 15 amino acids. V lost 0 bases, J lost 5 bases, and 13 bases lay in between. Germline assignment: CDR1 MGHRA and CDR2 YSYEKL. CDR3 sequence: CASSQDERGGTEAFF. Here the CDR3 DNA reads TGCGCCAGCAGCCAAGATGAACGAGGGGGGACTGAAGCTTTCTTT.

This clonotype was counted ten times or more. The gene calls are TRBV15 and TRBJ2-7; 9 bases map to TRBD2. V trimming: 5 bases; J trimming: 0 bases; junction bases outside the gene matches: 8. The V gene's germline CDR1 is LNHNV and CDR2 YYDKDF (reference sequence). The CDR3 has 16 residues. The CDR3 loop is CATSEGVAGASYEQYF. In DNA form, the CDR3 reads TGTGCCACCAGCGAGGGGGTAGCGGGGGCCTCCTACGAGCAGTACTTC.

J is TRBJ2-7 and V is TRBV7-9; D gene ambiguous. CDR3 size: 11 residues. V lost 4 bases to trimming and J lost 3 bases, with 4 bases between them. Per the germline V gene, CDR1 is SEHNR and CDR2 is FQNEAQ (reference sequence). The CDR3 sequence: CASSSYYEQYV. The CDR3 DNA follows: TGTGCCAGCAGCTCCTACTACGAGCAGTACGTC.

The gene calls are TRBV6-5 and TRBJ1-1; D is unresolved. V lost 2 bases, J lost 0 bases, and 10 bases lay in between. The CDR3 has 15 residues. The germline V gene has CDR1 MNHEY and CDR2 SVGAGI. The CDR3 DNA is TGTGCCAGCAGTTACCACCAACTAGTGAACACTGAAGCTTTCTTT. Its protein is CASSYHQLVNTEAFF.

This rearrangement joins TRBV7-2 to TRBJ2-7; TRBD2 agrees at 9 bases. Looked up from germline, CDR1 is SGHTA and CDR2 is FQGNSA. V dropped 0 bases and J dropped 6; count of bases not matched to a gene: 6. CDR3 length: 15 residues. The CDR3 loop is CASSLAGLAGTEQYF. The CDR3 DNA sequence: TGTGCCAGCAGCTTAGCCGGGCTAGCGGGGACCGAGCAGTACTTC.

V usage is TRBV6-2 or TRBV6-3 and J usage is TRBJ1-1, with no clear D. Deletions cut 0 bases from V and 2 bases from J, with 10 bases between. Germline V gene sequence: CDR1 MNHEY, CDR2 SVGEGT. The CDR3 runs 15 residues. Here the CDR3 DNA reads TGTGCCAGCAGTTACTCGTCGCTAGTTAACACTGAAGCTTTCTTT. Its translation is CASSYSSLVNTEAFF.